This T cell receptor beta chain was observed in a study of T-cell memory formation after mild COVID-19. About the study: TCR clusters showed largely donor specificity.

TCRdb itself ran the 5' RACE reads through MiXCR, one entry per CDR3 protein. The table lists about 110,000 distinct CDR3 sequences, roughly 19% of them singletons, with around 5.1% in the top ten. This clonotype came up a few times. This clonotype was obtained from a man aged 18 to 29 who had mild COVID-19 (a few samples of this study predate the infection). Cell type and time point are not known. Sequences were obtained from PBMCs or a T cell subset sorted from them (not recorded which).

CDR3 sequence: CSAQAVIQGTQYF. As DNA, the CDR3 is TGCAGTGCACAGGCCGTTATCCAGGGGACCCAGTACTTC. The V call is TRBV20-1, the J call TRBJ2-5, with D perhaps matching TRBD1 (5 bases). The ends were cut back, 6 bases at V and 7 bases at J, with 18 bases in the middle. This CDR3 is 13 amino acids long. The germline V gene encodes CDR1 DFQATT and CDR2 SNEGSKA (reference sequence).